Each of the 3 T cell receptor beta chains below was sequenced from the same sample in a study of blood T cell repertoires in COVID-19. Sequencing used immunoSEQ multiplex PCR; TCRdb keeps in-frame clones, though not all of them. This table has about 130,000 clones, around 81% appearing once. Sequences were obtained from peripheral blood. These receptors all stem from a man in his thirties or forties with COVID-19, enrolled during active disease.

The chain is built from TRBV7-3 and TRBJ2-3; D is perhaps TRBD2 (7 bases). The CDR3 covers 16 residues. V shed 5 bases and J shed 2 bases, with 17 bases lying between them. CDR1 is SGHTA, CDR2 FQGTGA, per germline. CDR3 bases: TGTGCCAGCAGCCCCAGTGGGGGGGCTAACACAGATACGCAGTATTTT. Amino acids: CASSPSGGANTDTQYF.

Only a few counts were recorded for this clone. CDR3 nucleotide sequence: TGTGCCAGCGGTCTCACCGAGCGGGAGGGTCTCGGGGAGCTGTTTTTT. Translated, it gives CASGLTEREGLGELFF. V and J are TRBV3-1 (or the pseudogene TRBV3-2) and TRBJ2-2, with TRBD2 matching over 10 bases. The V gene's germline CDR1 is LGHDT and CDR2 YNNKEL (reference sequence). The CDR3 length is 16 residues. Trimming removed 8 bases from V and 7 bases from J; junction bases left unmatched: 13.

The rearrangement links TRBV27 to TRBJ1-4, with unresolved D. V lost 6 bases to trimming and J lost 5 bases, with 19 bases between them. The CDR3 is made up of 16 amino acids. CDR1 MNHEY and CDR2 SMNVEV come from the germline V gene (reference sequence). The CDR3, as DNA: TGTGCCAGCAGAGCTTTTTCGGGGTTGGAAAATGAAAAACTGTTTTTT. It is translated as CASRAFSGLENEKLFF.